Each of the 24 T cell receptor beta chains below was sequenced from the same sample in a study of T cells in Graves' hyperthyroidism and ophthalmopathy. Amplification of TCR beta CDR3 regions was performed using RNA transcripts as template. With the HTBI primer set, the TCR CDR3 went through a first round of RT-PCR. TCRdb redid the calling of the multiplex PCR reads with MiXCR, one entry per CDR3 protein. The sample has hundreds of thousands of distinct CDR3 sequences; nearly 20% are singletons. The specimen sequenced was blood. These receptors all stem from a man in his forties with Graves' ophthalmopathy.

The chain carries TRBV29-1 and TRBJ2-2; TRBD2 agrees at 10 bases. Germline-derived CDR1 and CDR2 are SQVTM and ANQGSEA. The CDR3 length is 11 residues. V lost 7 bases, J lost 15 bases, and 8 bases stayed unmatched. The CDR3 region is CSGRAGGLMFF. In nucleotides, the CDR3 is TGCAGCGGACGAGCGGGGGGGCTGATGTTTTTT.

The chain joins TRBV7-3 to TRBJ2-1, with TRBD2 as a possible D gene (6 bases). The ends were cut back, 3 bases at V and 0 bases at J, with 9 bases in the middle. The CDR3 extends over 15 amino acids. The V gene's germline CDR1 is SGHTA and CDR2 FQGTGA. The CDR3 nucleotides are TGTGCCAGCAGCTTTGTTAGCGGCTCCTACAATGAGCAGTTCTTC. Translating it yields CASSFVSGSYNEQFF.

The V call is TRBV11-2, the J call TRBJ2-3; 8 bases match TRBD2. CDR3 length equals 14 residues. Looked up from germline, CDR1 is SGHAT and CDR2 is FQNNGV. V gave up 0 bases and J gave up 5 bases; unmatched junction bases: 1. The CDR3 DNA reads TGTGCCAGCAGCTTAGACGGGAGGGGAGATACGCAGTATTTT. Amino acid sequence: CASSLDGRGDTQYF.

Here the CDR3 reads CSARGTGGSYNEQFF. The CDR3 bases are TGCAGTGCTAGAGGGACAGGGGGCAGCTACAATGAGCAGTTCTTC. The chain carries TRBV20-1 and TRBJ2-1, with 11 bases matching TRBD1. CDR3 length: 15 amino acids. CDR1 and CDR2 (germline): DFQATT, SNEGSKA (reference sequence). J gave up 3 bases and V 1 base, and 2 bases lay outside the gene matches.

A note on this clonotype: A much bigger clone sits one base away, suggesting this may be a read error. This chain connects TRBV28 to TRBJ2-3; 7 bases line up with TRBD2. This CDR3 is built from 16 residues. The V and J ends lost 2 bases and 5 bases, in that order; junction bases with no gene match: 10. Germline lookup yields CDR1 MDHEN and CDR2 SYDVKM. CDR3 sequence (DNA): TGTGCCAGCAGTTTAGGGGAGGGCAGGAGGAGAGATACGCAGTATTTT. Protein product: CASSLGEGRRRDTQYF.

The table lists this clonotype with many counts. The rearrangement links TRBV6-2 or TRBV6-3 to TRBJ1-1; 7 bases match TRBD1. Trimming took 7 bases from V and 10 from J; bases not matched to a gene: 12. The CDR3 has 13 amino acids. Germline CDR1 MNHEY, CDR2 SVGEGT. The CDR3 sequence is CASIRGQAELAFF. The CDR3 DNA sequence: TGTGCCAGCATAAGAGGACAGGCCGAACTAGCTTTCTTT.

In this sample, this clonotype turned up many times. The chain uses TRBV5-1 and TRBJ1-5; a possible D gene is TRBD1 (5 bases). V lost 2 bases to trimming and J lost 7 bases, with 10 bases between them. CDR1 SGHRS and CDR2 YFSETQ come from the germline V gene. CDR3 length equals 13 residues. The CDR3 region is CASSFGGGQPQHF. The CDR3 DNA follows: TGCGCCAGCAGCTTTGGGGGAGGACAGCCCCAGCATTTT.

This clonotype was seen many times. The rearrangement joins TRBV12-3 or TRBV12-4 to TRBJ2-5; D may be TRBD1 or TRBD2 (5 bases each). The CDR3 loop spans 14 amino acids. The V end was cut by 7 bases, the J end by 5 bases, with 17 bases between. CDR3 DNA: TGTGCCAGCAAAGGGGACCTTCAGTATGAGACCCAGTACTTC. Its protein product is CASKGDLQYETQYF.

The rearrangement joins TRBV12-3 or TRBV12-4 to TRBJ1-5; D uncertain. Trimming took 2 bases from V and 1 from J, leaving 9 bases between them. This CDR3 spans 15 amino acids. CDR3 region: CASSLRAASNQPQHF. The DNA of the CDR3 is TGTGCCAGCAGTTTAAGGGCAGCAAGCAATCAGCCCCAGCATTTT.

This chain connects TRBV19 to TRBJ1-1, with D perhaps matching TRBD1 (6 bases). The CDR3 runs to 14 residues. Germline assignment: CDR1 LNHDA and CDR2 SQIVND (reference sequence). V lost 9 bases and J 4 bases, leaving 18 bases between the germline ends. For the CDR3, the DNA is TGTGCCAGCGGCCGCAGGGGCAGGGGCACTGAAGCTTTCTTT. Its translation is CASGRRGRGTEAFF. Using reference TRBV19 and TRBJ1-1 for the parts outside the CDR3, the full variable domain is DGGITQSPKYLFRKEGQNVTLSCEQNLNHDAMYWYRQDPGQGLRLIYYSQIVNDFQKGDIAEGYSVSREKKESFPLTVTSAQKNPTAFYLCASGRRGRGTEAFFGQGTRLTVV.

This clonotype was counted only a few times. The CDR3: CSARRGTPGGTQYF. In DNA form, the CDR3 reads TGCAGTGCTAGGCGGGGGACCCCGGGAGGGACCCAGTACTTC. The chain has TRBV20-1 and TRBJ2-5; TRBD2 aligns across 7 bases. Germline V gene lookup returns CDR1 DFQATT and CDR2 SNEGSKA (reference sequence). The CDR3 loop spans 14 amino acids. The J segment lost 7 bases and the V segment lost 3 bases, leaving 11 bases of the junction unmatched.

Only a few counts were recorded for this clonotype. V and J are TRBV4-3 and TRBJ2-2; D call uncertain. Looked up from germline, CDR1 is LGHNA and CDR2 is YSLEER. V was cut by 0 bases and J by 3 bases, with 8 bases left in between. The CDR3 runs to 15 residues. The CDR3 protein is CASSQDGLYTGELFF. In DNA, the CDR3 is TGCGCCAGCAGCCAAGATGGCTTATACACCGGGGAGCTGTTTTTT.

The table lists this clonotype with many counts. The chain couples TRBV20-1 to TRBJ2-5, with 9 bases lining up with TRBD2. The CDR3 runs 14 residues. V lost 4 bases, J lost 4 bases, and 7 bases stayed unmatched. The germline V gene encodes CDR1 DFQATT and CDR2 SNEGSKA (reference sequence). CDR3 sequence: CSATLTSGRETQYF. The CDR3 DNA reads as TGCAGTGCTACCTTGACTAGCGGTAGAGAGACCCAGTACTTC.

This clonotype came up many times. The V and J genes are TRBV2 and TRBJ2-1; no reliable D call. Per germline, CDR1 SNHLY and CDR2 FYNNEI. This CDR3 is 12 amino acids long. V dropped 4 bases and J dropped 5 bases, with 6 bases sitting between them. Here the CDR3 DNA reads TGTGCCAGCAGTGGAGAGCACAATGAGCAGTTCTTC. Amino acid sequence: CASSGEHNEQFF.

The V and J genes are TRBV5-1 and TRBJ2-5; 9 bases map to TRBD1. CDR3 length equals 15 residues. CDR1 is SGHRS, CDR2 YFSETQ, per germline. V gave up 0 bases and J gave up 4 bases; unmatched junction bases: 4. The CDR3 bases are TGCGCCAGCAGCTTGGAACAGGGGGCAGGAGAGACCCAGTACTTC. Amino acids: CASSLEQGAGETQYF.

This clonotype was detected many times. The chain employs TRBV30 and TRBJ2-7; the D gene is possibly TRBD2 (6 bases). CDR3 size: 13 residues. V dropped 3 bases and J dropped 0 bases, with 9 bases sitting between them. The V gene's germline CDR1 is GTSNPN and CDR2 SVGIG (reference sequence). Here the CDR3 reads CAWRGRDSYEQYF. The CDR3 nucleotides are TGTGCCTGGAGAGGGCGGGACTCCTACGAGCAGTACTTC.

CDR3 residues: CAISVEGPYEQYF. DNA for the CDR3: TGTGCCATCAGTGTTGAGGGCCCCTACGAGCAGTACTTC. The chain couples TRBV10-3 to TRBJ2-7, with TRBD2 as a possible D gene (5 bases). The V gene's germline CDR1 is ENHRY and CDR2 SYGVKD. The CDR3 runs to 13 residues. V lost 4 bases and J lost 2, with 9 bases in between.

This sequence joins TRBV27 and TRBJ2-7; no clear D gene. In germline, CDR1 is MNHEY, CDR2 SMNVEV (reference sequence). This CDR3 has 15 residues. With 3 bases removed from V and 1 base from J, the gap between germline ends came to 13 bases. The CDR3 loop is CASSFTPGRSYEQYF. The CDR3 bases are TGTGCCAGCAGTTTTACCCCCGGGCGTTCCTACGAGCAGTACTTC.

The genes are TRBV28 and TRBJ1-6; D perhaps matches TRBD1 (5 bases). Germline CDR1 MDHEN, CDR2 SYDVKM. The CDR3 runs to 14 residues. V was cut by 7 bases and J by 9 bases, with 16 bases left in between. The CDR3 DNA reads TGTGCCAGCACCTGGGGCAGAACCCCTTCACCCCTCCACTTT. It encodes CASTWGRTPSPLHF.

The table lists this clonotype with many counts. This sequence joins TRBV12-3 or TRBV12-4 and TRBJ2-3; D perhaps matches TRBD1 (7 bases). There are 16 residues in the CDR3. The V gene lost 2 bases and the J gene lost 2 bases, with 14 bases spanning the gap. In nucleotides, the CDR3 is TGTGCCAGCAGTTTAAGGGGGCGGGGTATCACAGATACGCAGTATTTT. This sequence encodes CASSLRGRGITDTQYF.

This clonotype was observed many times. The chain couples TRBV28 to TRBJ2-1; no clear D gene. The CDR3 spans 10 residues. CDR1 and CDR2 from the germline V gene are MDHEN and SYDVKM. Between the trimmed V and J ends, which lost 2 bases and 12 bases, there was a span of 5 bases. CDR3 bases: TGTGCCAGCAGTTTAGGGCCGCAGTTCTTC. Protein sequence: CASSLGPQFF.

This chain connects TRBV13 to TRBJ2-7; TRBD1 aligns across 8 bases. The CDR3 consists of 14 residues. The germline gives CDR1 PRHDT, CDR2 FYEKMQ (reference sequence). J gave up 6 bases and V 4 bases, and 8 bases lay outside the gene matches. The CDR3 sequence: CASSSRTGSAEQYF. CDR3 nucleotides: TGTGCCAGCAGCTCCCGGACAGGGTCGGCCGAGCAGTACTTC.

The chain has TRBV9 and TRBJ2-1, with 12 bases that match TRBD2. This CDR3 region has 18 residues. The V gene end was trimmed by 4 bases and the J gene end by 4 bases; junction bases not matched to a gene: 12. CDR1 and CDR2 from the germline V gene are SGDLS and YYNGEE. The CDR3 region has the DNA TGTGCCAGCAGCCAAGGGACTAGCGGGCTCCTTTTTTACAATGAGCAGTTCTTC. It translates to CASSQGTSGLLFYNEQFF.

This chain links TRBV7-2 with TRBJ1-1, with D unclear. The ends were cut back, 1 base at V and 2 bases at J, with 8 bases in the middle. This CDR3 contains 14 residues. Germline CDR1 and CDR2: SGHTA and FQGNSA. The CDR3: CASSLGYPNTEAFF. DNA of the CDR3: TGTGCCAGCAGCTTAGGATATCCAAACACTGAAGCTTTCTTT.